This T cell receptor beta chain was identified in a study of cytomegalovirus exposure and HLA in healthy donors. PCR was performed using 60 Vbeta and 13 Jbeta primers. Measured with immunoSEQ multiplex PCR; TCRdb has only the in-frame clones, and not every one. The table has 110,000 or so clones, over 75% seen once; the top ten hold roughly 5.9%. Germline V gene sequence: CDR1 LNHDA, CDR2 SQIVND (reference sequence). With V trimmed by 5 bases and J by 7 bases, 5 bases remained unmatched. This CDR3 region has 13 residues. The TCR originated in a woman in her twenties or thirties in good health and CMV-seropositive. The rearrangement links TRBV19 to TRBJ1-1; 9 nucleotides align to TRBD1. Sequencing was performed on PBMCs. The chain's CDR3 is CASSVDRGGEAFF. CDR3 nucleotide sequence: TGTGCCAGTAGTGTGGACAGGGGAGGTGAAGCTTTCTTT.